What follows describes a single TCR beta chain. No antigen is known for it. cDNA prepared by RNA extraction and subsequent reverse transcription served as the template for sequencing. TCRdb's copy holds only in-frame clones and misses some; the assay was immunoSEQ multiplex PCR. The top ten clones hold around 6% of a sample with around 82,000 clones, roughly 50% of them seen once. With 7 bases removed from V and 7 bases from J, the gap between germline ends came to 11 bases. Germline V CDR1 and CDR2: MDHEN, SYDVKM. The CDR3 sequence is 11 residues long. Researchers took lesional scalp punch biopsies and peripheral blood from people who were alopecia areata patients. PBMCs provided sorted CD4+ and CD8+ T cells. The source of the sample is a study of CD8+ T cells in alopecia areata. Study findings and constraints: Sequences from scalp samples also cover resident alphabeta T cells of normal skin. Across lesional scalp, and particularly alopecia totalis/universalis, clonality surpassed that of normal scalp.

The sequence was obtained from a human donor with alopecia areata. Sequenced input: NKG2D-high CD8+ T cells sorted from blood. The J gene is TRBJ2-7, the V gene TRBV28, with D possibly being TRBD1 (5 bases). CDR3 in amino acids: CASTAGREQYF. The CDR3 DNA sequence: TGTGCCAGCACGGCAGGGCGGGAGCAGTACTTC.